Following are 29 T cell receptor beta chains from one sample sequenced in a study of beta chain features in type 1 diabetes. Expressed TCRB transcripts were sequenced after all isolated RNA was converted to cDNA. Data came from immunoSEQ multiplex PCR; TCRdb stores just in-frame clones and leaves some out. In the table there are fewer than 500,000 clones, roughly 13% of which are singletons. Sequencing used naive CD4+ T cells from blood. All receptors derive from a man aged 25 to 45 in good health.

This clone was seen more than once but under ten times. The chain employs TRBV10-3 and TRBJ2-7, with D possibly matching TRBD1 (6 bases). Trimming pared 6 bases from V and 5 bases from J, leaving 20 bases between. Germline CDR1 and CDR2: ENHRY and SYGVKD. The CDR3 has 15 residues. CDR3 DNA sequence: TGTGCCATCAGGGACCCAGGGGCCCGCAGGAACGAGCAGTACGTC. This gives the protein CAIRDPGARRNEQYV.

At least ten counts were recorded for this clone. Other DNA sequences within the sample encode an identical CDR3. The chain recombines TRBV14 with TRBJ2-7; D possibly corresponds to TRBD1 (5 bases). The length of the CDR3 is 14 residues. Germline CDR1 SGHDN, CDR2 FVKESK. V was clipped by 1 base and J by 2 bases, with 9 bases between them. The CDR3 reads CASSQGLGPYEQYF. The CDR3 DNA follows: TGTGCCAGCAGCCAAGGTCTGGGGCCCTACGAGCAGTACTTC. Full variable domain (remainder filled in from reference TRBV14 and TRBJ2-7): EAGVTQFPSHSVIEKGQTVTLRCDPISGHDNLYWYRRVMGKEIKFLLHFVKESKQDESGMPNNRFLAERTGGTYSTLKVQPAELEDSGVYFCASSQGLGPYEQYFGPGTRLTVT.

The chain uses TRBV30 and TRBJ2-1; the D is unclear. Germline assignment: CDR1 GTSNPN and CDR2 SVGIG (reference sequence). The CDR3 covers 13 residues. V lost 5 bases, J lost 5 bases, and 13 bases lay in between. The CDR3 loop reads CAWDPIGHNEQFF. The CDR3 region has the DNA TGTGCCTGGGACCCCATAGGCCACAATGAGCAGTTCTTC.

The chain links TRBV9 to TRBJ2-1; D is undetermined. Germline CDR1 SGDLS, CDR2 YYNGEE. Between the trimmed V and J ends, which lost 0 bases and 1 base, there was a span of 11 bases. The CDR3 extends over 16 amino acids. The CDR3 DNA sequence: TGTGCCAGCAGCGTAGCTGTTGTGAGTTCCTACAATGAGCAGTTCTTC. Amino acid sequence: CASSVAVVSSYNEQFF.

On this clone: Within the sample, other DNA sequences also encode this same CDR3. The V gene is TRBV29-1, the J gene TRBJ2-3; D not resolved. Germline V lookup: CDR1 SQVTM, CDR2 ANQGSEA. The ends were cut back, 4 bases at V and 6 bases at J, with 5 bases in the middle. The CDR3 runs to 10 residues. The CDR3: CSVGADTQYF. CDR3 sequence (DNA): TGCAGCGTTGGAGCGGATACGCAGTATTTT.

This clone was observed a handful of times. The chain carries TRBV30 and TRBJ2-3, with 10 bases lining up with TRBD2. Germline lookup yields CDR1 GTSNPN and CDR2 SVGIG (reference sequence). V lost 2 bases to trimming and J lost 6 bases; unmatched junction nucleotides: 8. This CDR3 contains 15 residues. CDR3 residues: CAWSRVTSGRDTQYF. The CDR3, as DNA: TGTGCCTGGAGTCGGGTGACTAGCGGGCGGGATACGCAGTATTTT.

This chain links TRBV6-1 with TRBJ2-7; possible D gene TRBD2, 6 bases. The V and J ends lost 10 bases and 2 bases respectively, with 21 bases between them. The germline V gene has CDR1 MNHNS and CDR2 SASEGT. This CDR3 spans 15 amino acids. The CDR3 spells CATTTVGTLAYEQYV. As DNA, the CDR3 is TGTGCCACGACCACTGTGGGGACTTTGGCCTACGAGCAGTACGTC.

This clone was seen a handful of times. The chain has TRBV5-4 and TRBJ1-3, with D unresolved. Trimming cost V 4 bases and J 1 base, with 9 bases left between them. This CDR3 has 14 amino acids. The germline V gene has CDR1 SGHNT and CDR2 YYREEE (reference sequence). Here the CDR3 reads CASSLGGSGNTIYF. In DNA form, the CDR3 reads TGTGCCAGCAGCCTAGGAGGGTCTGGAAACACCATATATTTT.

This clone occurred a few times. This sequence joins TRBV7-9 and TRBJ2-2; no clear D. The ends were cut back, 0 bases at V and 0 bases at J, with 8 bases in the middle. The CDR3 consists of 16 residues. Germline lookup yields CDR1 SEHNR and CDR2 FQNEAQ (reference sequence). The DNA of the CDR3 is TGTGCCAGCAGCTTAGCGTTGAGGACGAACACCGGGGAGCTGTTTTTT. Translated, it gives CASSLALRTNTGELFF.

This clone was seen more than once but under ten times. The CDR3 nucleotides read TGTGCCATCGGGCAGGGCAGCAATCAGCCCCAGCATTTT. Translating it yields CAIGQGSNQPQHF. The chain employs TRBV10-3 and TRBJ1-5; D is perhaps TRBD1 (5 bases). CDR1 is ENHRY and CDR2 is SYGVKD in the germline V gene. Trimming removed 8 bases from V and 1 base from J, with 9 bases in between. This CDR3 has 13 amino acids.

This clone was seen more than once but under ten times. V is TRBV29-1 and J is TRBJ2-1, with a weak D call TRBD2 (7 bases). This CDR3 has 17 amino acids. Germline V gene sequence: CDR1 SQVTM, CDR2 ANQGSEA. The CDR3 coding sequence is TGCATCAAGGGGGGGACGCGACTAGTAACCGTACTCAGCGAGCAGTTCTTC. Its translation: CIKGGTRLVTVLSEQFF.

The rearrangement links TRBV7-2 to TRBJ2-5, with D possibly TRBD1 on 5 matching bases. Per germline, CDR1 SGHTA and CDR2 FQGNSA. The ends were cut back, 6 bases at V and 4 bases at J, with 15 bases in the middle. The CDR3 has 14 amino acids. The CDR3 bases are TGTGCCAGCAGTTCACAGGCACCCACAGAGACCCAGTACTTC. This encodes CASSSQAPTETQYF.

This clone has just a few counts. Different DNA sequences within this sample yield the same CDR3. This rearrangement joins TRBV10-3 to TRBJ2-7; D is unresolved. The CDR3 runs to 12 residues. CDR1 is ENHRY and CDR2 is SYGVKD in the germline V gene. Trimming stripped 2 bases from V and 3 bases from J, with 5 bases between. The CDR3 DNA reads as TGTGCCATCAGTGAGACCGACTACGAGCAGTACTTC. This sequence encodes CAISETDYEQYF.

This clone was observed many times. This chain links TRBV30 with TRBJ2-2; tentative D call: TRBD1 (6 bases). CDR1 is GTSNPN, CDR2 SVGIG, per germline (reference sequence). V lost 2 bases to trimming and J lost 5 bases, with 12 bases between them. The CDR3 has 14 amino acids. The chain's CDR3 is CAWSLPGDTGELFF. CDR3 sequence (DNA): TGTGCCTGGAGTCTGCCAGGGGATACCGGGGAGCTGTTTTTT. Based on the CDR3 plus reference TRBV30 and TRBJ2-2, the full variable domain is SQTIHQWPATLVQPVGSPLSLECTVEGTSNPNLYWYRQAAGRGLQLLFYSVGIGQISSEVPQNLSASRPQDRQFILSSKKLLLSDSGFYLCAWSLPGDTGELFFGEGSRLTVL.

This clone was observed a handful of times. The rearrangement links TRBV5-4 to TRBJ2-3; D possibly corresponds to TRBD1 (8 bases). This CDR3 has 14 amino acids. Germline CDR1 and CDR2: SGHNT and YYREEE (reference sequence). V gave up 5 bases and J gave up 4 bases, with 14 bases separating them. CDR3 amino acids: CASRGQGGPDTQYF. In DNA, the CDR3 is TGTGCCAGCAGAGGACAGGGAGGGCCAGATACGCAGTATTTT.

The V and J genes are TRBV9 and TRBJ2-6; maybe TRBD2 (6 bases). This CDR3 comprises 16 residues. V was cut by 1 base and J by 7 bases, with 15 bases left in between. Germline CDR1 and CDR2: SGDLS and YYNGEE. This CDR3 reads CASSVFSGRSANVLTF. CDR3 coding DNA: TGTGCCAGCAGCGTATTTAGCGGCCGGTCCGCCAACGTCCTGACTTTC.

This clone has just a few counts. The chain links TRBV7-2 to TRBJ2-6; D gene unclear. CDR3 length equals 14 residues. From germline, CDR1 is SGHTA and CDR2 FQGNSA. The V gene lost 4 bases and the J gene lost 0 bases, with 4 bases spanning the gap. DNA for the CDR3: TGTGCCAGCAGCTACTACTCTGGGGCCAACGTCCTGACTTTC. Translating gives CASSYYSGANVLTF.

The DNA of the CDR3 is TGTGCCAGCAGCGTCGCAGGGGGGCGGGAGCAGTACTTC. It yields the protein CASSVAGGREQYF. The chain couples TRBV9 to TRBJ2-7; tentatively, D is TRBD1 (7 bases). V was clipped by 2 bases and J by 7 bases, with 13 bases between them. Germline CDR1 reads SGDLS; CDR2 reads YYNGEE. This CDR3 is 13 amino acids long.

The chain combines TRBV7-9 with TRBJ2-3; D not resolved. V was pared by 1 base and J by 0 bases, with 8 bases between. There are 15 residues in the CDR3. Germline V CDR1 and CDR2: SEHNR, FQNEAQ (reference sequence). The CDR3 region has the DNA TGTGCCAGCAGCTTAGAAGGCCTTAGCACAGATACGCAGTATTTT. Its protein product is CASSLEGLSTDTQYF.

This clone was counted a few times. V is TRBV25-1 and J is TRBJ1-5; D is unclear. With 4 bases removed from V and 10 bases from J, the gap between germline ends came to 17 bases. Germline V gives CDR1 MGHDK, CDR2 SYGVNS. The length of the CDR3 is 14 residues. This chain's CDR3 is CASSVGGRAGPQHF. CDR3 DNA: TGTGCCAGCAGTGTGGGTGGGAGGGCCGGTCCCCAGCATTTT.

This clone was recorded a few times. CDR3 sequence reads: CASSYTAFPGETQYF. The CDR3 DNA sequence: TGTGCCAGCAGTTACACGGCTTTCCCGGGAGAGACCCAGTACTTC. V usage is TRBV6-5 and J usage is TRBJ2-5, with D unclear. The CDR3 runs 15 residues. Germline CDR1 MNHEY, CDR2 SVGAGI. V shed 2 bases and J shed 4 bases, with 14 bases lying between them.

As to this clone: This same CDR3 is encoded by further DNA sequences in the sample. This rearrangement joins TRBV30 to TRBJ2-1, with D uncertain. CDR1 GTSNPN and CDR2 SVGIG come from the germline V gene (reference sequence). The V and J ends lost 3 bases and 5 bases respectively, with 8 bases between them. This CDR3 contains 12 residues. The CDR3 sequence is CAWSPRDNEQFF. CDR3 in DNA: TGTGCCTGGAGCCCCCGAGACAATGAGCAGTTCTTC.

This chain links TRBV4-1 with TRBJ2-3; TRBD2 matches at 9 bases. After removal of 3 bases from V and 5 bases from J, the junction contained 9 bases not matched to a gene. This CDR3 has 16 residues. Germline assignment: CDR1 MGHRA and CDR2 YSYEKL. The CDR3 loop is CASSQIGGGAKDTQYF. The CDR3 coding sequence is TGCGCCAGCAGCCAGATTGGCGGGGGGGCAAAAGATACGCAGTATTTT.

This clone has a handful of counts. V and J are TRBV27 and TRBJ1-2; tentatively, D is TRBD1 (6 bases). The CDR3 runs to 13 residues. CDR1 and CDR2 from the germline V gene are MNHEY and SMNVEV (reference sequence). V dropped 10 bases and J dropped 4 bases, with 16 bases sitting between them. The CDR3 protein is CATGVQAGYGYTF. As DNA, the CDR3 is TGTGCCACAGGGGTACAGGCGGGCTATGGCTACACCTTC.

This clone was recorded a few times. This sequence joins TRBV28 and TRBJ1-1; 7 positions match TRBD1. The V segment lost 6 bases and the J segment 7 bases; nucleotides outside the gene matches: 5. Germline lookup yields CDR1 MDHEN and CDR2 SYDVKM. This CDR3 spans 12 amino acids. CDR3 coding DNA: TGTGCCAGCAGCCGAGGACAGGATGAAGCTTTCTTT. Translation gives CASSRGQDEAFF.

This clone was observed a few times. The CDR3 coding sequence is TGTGCCAGCAGTGAATGGGGTAGCGGTCACCAAGAGACCCAGTACTTC. Protein: CASSEWGSGHQETQYF. V is TRBV25-1 and J is TRBJ2-5, with D tentatively TRBD2 (6 bases). The CDR3 runs 16 residues. The V end lost 1 base, the J end lost 0 bases, and 12 bases lay between the germline ends. Germline V gene data show CDR1 as MGHDK and CDR2 as SYGVNS.

This chain uses TRBV5-1 with TRBJ2-6; no firm D call. The germline V gene encodes CDR1 SGHRS and CDR2 YFSETQ. The CDR3 contains 17 residues. Trimming removed 1 base at V and 0 bases at J, with 11 bases between. The CDR3: CASSLRPTASGANVLTF. The CDR3 region has the DNA TGCGCCAGCAGCTTGAGACCAACGGCCTCTGGGGCCAACGTCCTGACTTTC.

The rearrangement uses TRBV19 and TRBJ2-4; 9 nucleotides align to TRBD1. This CDR3 is 16 amino acids long. The V gene's germline CDR1 is LNHDA and CDR2 SQIVND (reference sequence). V was pared by 6 bases and J by 6 bases, with 12 bases of the junction left unmatched. The CDR3 spells CASSFLPGTGLNIQYF. Written as DNA, the CDR3 is TGTGCCAGTAGCTTTCTCCCCGGGACAGGGTTAAACATTCAGTACTTC.

This clone turned up a few times. This chain uses TRBV7-2 with TRBJ2-1; D not certain. This CDR3 region has 11 residues. The germline CDR1 and CDR2 sequences are SGHTA and FQGNSA. Trimming removed 2 bases at V and 8 bases at J, with 4 bases between. The CDR3 here is CASSLRYEQFF. The CDR3 DNA follows: TGTGCCAGCAGCTTACGATATGAGCAGTTCTTC. Based on the CDR3 plus reference TRBV7-2 and TRBJ2-1, the full variable domain is GAGVSQSPSNKVTEKGKDVELRCDPISGHTALYWYRQSLGQGLEFLIYFQGNSAPDKSGLPSDRFSAERTGGSVSTLTIQRTQQEDSAVYLCASSLRYEQFFGPGTRLTVL.